The clone carrying this TCR beta chain occurred once. Its antigen remains unknown. This sample includes further DNA sequences coding for the same CDR3. This entry belongs to a study of shared clonotypes between healthy human individuals. Study observations and caveats: Among non-shared clonotypes, generation probabilities were lower than among those shared by all four donors.

The V gene's germline CDR1 is SGHTA and CDR2 FQGNSA. With 4 bases clipped from V and 0 bases from J, the junction kept 3 bases outside the gene matches. This CDR3 has 14 residues. Profiling relied on immunoSEQ multiplex PCR, and the TCRdb table lists in-frame clones only, not all of them. The table includes 1,100,000 or so clones, more than 75% detected once. Sequenced: memory CD4+ T cells from PBMCs. Subset reported: CD45RA-negative fraction. The chain links TRBV7-2 to TRBJ2-7, with TRBD2 matching 7 bases. This TCR was recovered from a man younger than 35 in good health. Some clones in this sample may be carry-over from other donors' samples. DNA of the CDR3: TGTGCCAGCAGCTCCACTAGCGCCTCCTACGAGCAGTACTTC. Protein: CASSSTSASYEQYF.